The 5 T cell receptor beta chains below all came from one sample that was sequenced in a study of blood T cell repertoires in COVID-19. Method: immunoSEQ multiplex PCR; TCRdb's copy keeps in-frame clones and lacks some. The sample records fewer than 200,000 clones, just under 85% being singletons. The sequenced sample consisted of peripheral blood. These TCRs come from a man aged 35 to 55 who had recovered from COVID-19.

This clone appeared a single time. The chain recombines TRBV7-8 with TRBJ1-2; the match to TRBD1 covers 7 bases. This CDR3 contains 15 residues. Germline V gene sequence: CDR1 SGHVS, CDR2 FQNEAQ. V shed 2 bases and J 5 bases; nucleotides not matched to a gene: 8. CDR3 region: CASSLKNRGIYGYTF. Written as DNA, the CDR3 is TGTGCCAGCAGCTTAAAGAACAGGGGAATATATGGCTACACCTTC.

This chain joins TRBV2 and TRBJ1-5; a weak D match, TRBD1 (6 bases). CDR1 is SNHLY, CDR2 FYNNEI, per germline. The ends were cut back, 3 bases at V and 3 bases at J, with 9 bases in the middle. CDR3 length equals 14 residues. DNA of the CDR3: TGTGCCAGCAGTGATGGGACATCCAATCAGCCCCAGCATTTT. Protein: CASSDGTSNQPQHF.

The chain links TRBV28 to TRBJ2-2, with unresolved D. This CDR3 spans 16 amino acids. V was clipped by 3 bases and J by 0 bases, with 11 bases between them. Germline V gene sequence: CDR1 MDHEN, CDR2 SYDVKM. CDR3 sequence: CASSFFSLTNTGELFF. The CDR3 DNA follows: TGTGCCAGCAGTTTCTTTTCCCTTACGAACACCGGGGAGCTGTTTTTT.

The chain employs TRBV6-5 and TRBJ1-1, with D unclear. Germline lookup yields CDR1 MNHEY and CDR2 SVGAGI. The CDR3 has 15 amino acids. V gave up 0 bases and J gave up 4 bases, with 12 bases separating them. The CDR3 here is CASSYSIQLITEAFF. CDR3 bases: TGTGCCAGCAGTTACTCGATTCAGTTGATCACTGAAGCTTTCTTT.

The rearrangement uses TRBV11-3 and TRBJ2-3; D perhaps matches TRBD2 (6 bases). This CDR3 contains 15 residues. The germline V gene encodes CDR1 SGHNT and CDR2 YENEEA. Trimming stripped 6 bases from V and 3 bases from J, with 16 bases between. The CDR3 spells CASRDSGTGTDTQYF. The CDR3 nucleotides read TGTGCCAGCAGGGACTCCGGGACTGGTACAGATACGCAGTATTTT.